Below, 31 T cell receptor beta chains from the same sample are listed, as sequenced in a study of cytomegalovirus exposure and HLA in healthy donors (dated by TCRdb to about 2017). The method was the immunoSEQ multiplex PCR assay. For the multiplex PCR, a mixture combining 60 forward primers for TCR Vbeta segments and 13 reverse primers for TCR Jbeta segments was used. TCRdb took this table from immuneACCESS and kept in-frame rearrangements with V and J called. Such tables lack part of the clones; where checked against another copy, unresolved V genes explain under half of the gap, and the rest is unexplained. For this sample the table gives over 150,000 clones, of which 70% to 80% were detected only once. Jointly, the top ten make up approximately 3% of the sample. The specimen was PBMCs. The receptors derive from a woman aged 25 to 39 in good health and CMV-seronegative.

This clone was seen a handful of times. This chain uses TRBV2 with TRBJ1-4; possible D gene TRBD1, 5 bases. The length of the CDR3 is 15 residues. Germline CDR1 reads SNHLY; CDR2 reads FYNNEI. The V gene lost 3 bases and the J gene lost 1 base, with 9 bases spanning the gap. CDR3 nucleotides: TGTGCCAGCAGTGATAGACAGCGAACTAATGAAAAACTGTTTTTT. Protein product: CASSDRQRTNEKLFF.

V gene TRBV27 combines with J gene TRBJ2-5; 14 bases fit TRBD2. Germline V gives CDR1 MNHEY, CDR2 SMNVEV (reference sequence). The CDR3 length is 17 residues. The V gene end was trimmed by 5 bases and the J gene end by 7 bases; junction bases not matched to a gene: 12. The CDR3 sequence: CASSPRGTSGGGGTQYF. The CDR3 DNA reads as TGTGCCAGCAGTCCAAGGGGGACTAGCGGGGGCGGGGGGACCCAGTACTTC.

This clone was picked up a small number of times. A junction end diverges from the germline sequence, so it may reflect a read error. This chain links TRBV7-7 with TRBJ1-3; maybe TRBD1 (6 bases). CDR1 and CDR2 from the germline V gene are SSHAT and FNYEAQ (reference sequence). The length of the CDR3 is 16 residues. CDR3 sequence (DNA): TGTGCTAGCATCGACCCAGAGGGGGGGTCGGTAAACACCATATATTTT. It codes for CASIDPEGGSVNTIYF.

V usage is TRBV7-2 and J usage is TRBJ1-2, with D tentatively TRBD1 (6 bases). Germline V gene lookup returns CDR1 SGHTA and CDR2 FQGNSA. V shed 1 base and J shed 8 bases, with 11 bases lying between them. This CDR3 has 13 residues. Here the CDR3 DNA reads TGTGCCAGCAGCTTAGTGGGACAACGGGGCTACACCTTC. Encoded protein: CASSLVGQRGYTF.

The chain links TRBV7-9 to TRBJ2-1, with unresolved D. Germline values: CDR1 SEHNR, CDR2 FQNEAQ (reference sequence). The CDR3 has 13 residues. The V gene lost 5 bases and the J gene lost 5 bases, with 10 bases spanning the gap. The CDR3 loop is CASSHTSNNEQFF. The CDR3 nucleotides read TGTGCCAGCAGCCATACCAGTAACAATGAGCAGTTCTTC.

This chain joins TRBV11-3 and TRBJ2-7, with 7 positions matching TRBD1. The junction had 9 bases not matched to a gene; V was cut back by 4 bases and J by 3 bases. The CDR3 length is 15 residues. Germline V gene lookup returns CDR1 SGHNT and CDR2 YENEEA. In nucleotides, the CDR3 is TGTGCCAGCAGCTCGCAGACAGGGCGGAACTACGAGCAGTACTTC. Encoded protein: CASSSQTGRNYEQYF.

The V call is TRBV5-8, the J call TRBJ2-2; the D is unclear. Germline values: CDR1 SGHTS, CDR2 YDEGEE. This CDR3 is 13 amino acids long. With 5 bases removed from V and 7 bases from J, the gap between germline ends came to 12 bases. The DNA for the CDR3 is TGTGCCAGCAGTTCACGACTGGTCGGGGAGCTGTTTTTT. Translated, it gives CASSSRLVGELFF.

The chain uses TRBV18 and TRBJ2-1, with a tentative D call TRBD1 (5 bases). The germline V and J ends were trimmed by 3 bases and 7 bases, with 19 bases remaining between them. CDR1 is KGHSH and CDR2 is LQKENI in the germline V gene. The CDR3 has 16 amino acids. CDR3 sequence reads: CASSPRRQIYVNEQFF. In DNA, the CDR3 is TGTGCCAGCTCACCTAGGCGACAGATATACGTTAATGAGCAGTTCTTC. The full variable domain, completed using reference TRBV18 and TRBJ2-1, is NAGVMQNPRHLVRRRGQEARLRCSPMKGHSHVYWYRQLPEEGLKFMVYLQKENIIDESGMPKERFSAEFPKEGPSILRIQQVVRGDSAAYFCASSPRRQIYVNEQFFGPGTRLTVL.

This clone has just a few counts. The V and J genes are TRBV29-1 and TRBJ1-4; D gene uncertain. The germline CDR1 and CDR2 sequences are SQVTM and ANQGSEA. The CDR3 spans 13 residues. Trimming pared 4 bases from V and 0 bases from J, leaving 6 bases between. CDR3 bases: TGCAGCGTTGGGCCTGCAACTAATGAAAAACTGTTTTTT. This encodes CSVGPATNEKLFF.

This clone was counted between two and nine times. The chain employs TRBV28 and TRBJ1-1; D is unclear. Trimming took off 5 bases at V and 4 bases at J, with 14 bases between the two ends. Germline V lookup: CDR1 MDHEN, CDR2 SYDVKM. The CDR3 contains 14 residues. The DNA of the CDR3 is TGTGCCAGCAGTCATGGTGGTTCGGTCACTGAAGCTTTCTTT. Amino acid sequence: CASSHGGSVTEAFF.

This rearrangement joins TRBV5-1 to TRBJ2-7; 7 nucleotides line up with TRBD1. Per the germline V gene, CDR1 is SGHRS and CDR2 is YFSETQ. The CDR3 loop spans 15 amino acids. Trimming cost V 4 bases and J 0 bases; bases outside gene matches: 7. The CDR3 loop is CASSVTGLRSYEQYF. In nucleotides, the CDR3 is TGCGCCAGCAGCGTGACAGGGCTCCGCTCCTACGAGCAGTACTTC.

V gene TRBV2 combines with J gene TRBJ2-7, with 9 bases fitting TRBD2. J gave up 4 bases and V 7 bases, and 5 bases lay outside the gene matches. The CDR3 consists of 13 residues. Germline CDR1 SNHLY, CDR2 FYNNEI. CDR3 sequence (DNA): TGTGCCAGCACCCCGACTAGCGGTTACGAGCAGTACTTC. It is translated as CASTPTSGYEQYF. Full variable domain (rest looked up from reference TRBV2 and TRBJ2-7): EPEVTQTPSHQVTQMGQEVILRCVPISNHLYFYWYRQILGQKVEFLVSFYNNEISEKSEIFDDQFSVERPDGSNFTLKIRSTKLEDSAMYFCASTPTSGYEQYFGPGTRLTVT.

V gene TRBV28 combines with J gene TRBJ2-1; 7 bases are shared with TRBD1. CDR1 is MDHEN, CDR2 SYDVKM, per germline. The CDR3 has 15 amino acids. V dropped 5 bases and J dropped 9; count of bases not matched to a gene: 13. DNA of the CDR3: TGTGCCAGCAGTGCCCCCGGGACATACAGGGGTGAGCAGTTCTTC. This translates into CASSAPGTYRGEQFF.

The gene calls are TRBV5-1 and TRBJ2-1; 14 bases are shared with TRBD2. Trimming took 5 bases from V and 6 from J; bases not matched to a gene: 7. CDR1 SGHRS and CDR2 YFSETQ come from the germline V gene. This CDR3 comprises 16 residues. This CDR3 reads CASSSVGLAGGNEQFF. The CDR3 coding sequence is TGCGCCAGCAGTTCTGTAGGACTAGCGGGGGGCAATGAGCAGTTCTTC.

J is TRBJ1-2 and V is TRBV30; D not resolved. Germline V lookup: CDR1 GTSNPN, CDR2 SVGIG (reference sequence). The CDR3 is made up of 12 amino acids. V was cut by 1 base and J by 7 bases, with 10 bases left in between. CDR3 amino acids: CAWSATPSGYTF. DNA of the CDR3: TGTGCCTGGAGTGCCACACCGTCTGGCTACACCTTC.

The chain combines TRBV2 with TRBJ1-5; 8 positions match TRBD1. CDR1 and CDR2 from the germline V gene are SNHLY and FYNNEI. V dropped 6 bases and J dropped 4; count of bases not matched to a gene: 5. The CDR3 sequence is 14 residues long. CDR3 coding DNA: TGTGCCAGCAGAAGAGACAGGGGTAATCAGCCCCAGCATTTT. This encodes CASRRDRGNQPQHF. Combining the CDR3 with reference TRBV2 and TRBJ1-5 gives the whole variable domain EPEVTQTPSHQVTQMGQEVILRCVPISNHLYFYWYRQILGQKVEFLVSFYNNEISEKSEIFDDQFSVERPDGSNFTLKIRSTKLEDSAMYFCASRRDRGNQPQHFGDGTRLSIL.

V is TRBV30 and J is TRBJ2-7; maybe TRBD1 (7 bases). The CDR3 is 12 amino acids. The germline CDR1 and CDR2 sequences are GTSNPN and SVGIG (reference sequence). Trimming shortened V by 8 bases and J by 3 bases, and 14 bases separated the two germline ends. The CDR3 region is CAGGDSYYEQYF. The CDR3 nucleotides read TGTGCCGGAGGGGACAGCTACTACGAGCAGTACTTC.

CDR3 nucleotide sequence: TGTGCCAGCAGCTTGAAGCTAGCGGGGGGTGAGAGCACAGATACGCAGTATTTT. Translating gives CASSLKLAGGESTDTQYF. The chain is built from TRBV7-8 and TRBJ2-3, with 11 bases aligning to TRBD2. The CDR3 has 18 amino acids. Germline CDR1 SGHVS, CDR2 FQNEAQ. The V segment lost 3 bases and the J segment 0 bases; nucleotides outside the gene matches: 8.

The CDR3 bases are TGTGCCAGCAGTTTACCTGGGACTAGCGGGGGGGCCGTGGATACGCAGTATTTT. Its protein product is CASSLPGTSGGAVDTQYF. V usage is TRBV9 and J usage is TRBJ2-3; TRBD2 matches at 16 bases. This CDR3 has 18 residues. V dropped 5 bases and J dropped 6; count of bases not matched to a gene: 12. The germline gives CDR1 SGDLS, CDR2 YYNGEE.

This sequence joins TRBV11-3 and TRBJ2-3; 7 bases agree with TRBD1. Germline V lookup: CDR1 SGHNT, CDR2 YENEEA. The V segment lost 3 bases and the J segment 1 base; nucleotides outside the gene matches: 7. The CDR3 runs to 16 residues. The CDR3 nucleotides read TGTGCCAGCAGCTTCAGGGACGGGACAGGCACAGATACGCAGTATTTT. This gives the protein CASSFRDGTGTDTQYF.

As for this clone: Mismatch with germline at one junction end may stem from a read error. The chain has TRBV7-9 and TRBJ1-2; TRBD1 might be the D (5 bases). The CDR3 extends over 12 amino acids. The germline V gene encodes CDR1 SEHNR and CDR2 FQNEAQ (reference sequence). In DNA form, the CDR3 reads TGTTCCAGCGTAGGGGTAGGGGATGGCTACACCTTC. Translated: CSSVGVGDGYTF.

The gene calls are TRBV27 and TRBJ1-5; 9 nucleotides align to TRBD1. The V gene's germline CDR1 is MNHEY and CDR2 SMNVEV (reference sequence). Unmatched junction bases numbered 18, after V lost 6 bases and J lost 6 bases. The length of the CDR3 is 18 residues. CDR3 in amino acids: CASSRLRTGDDSGQPQHF. In DNA, the CDR3 is TGTGCCAGCAGCCGACTAAGGACAGGGGATGATAGTGGTCAGCCCCAGCATTTT.

A word on this clone: At one boundary the junction diverges from the germline segment, which might be a read error. CDR3 nucleotide sequence: TGCAGCGTCGAAGGGGGCTTGGGGAAAGAGACCCAGTACTTC. Its translation: CSVEGGLGKETQYF. The genes are TRBV29-1 and TRBJ2-5; 7 bases agree with TRBD1. Germline CDR1 is SQVTM and CDR2 is ANQGSEA. This CDR3 spans 14 amino acids. Supplemented by reference TRBV29-1 and TRBJ2-5, the full variable domain reads SAVISQKPSRDICQRGTSLTIQCQVDSQVTMMFWYRQQPGQSLTLIATANQGSEATYESGFVIDKFPISRPNLTFSTLTVSNMSPEDSSIYLCSVEGGLGKETQYFGPGTRLLVL.

V usage is TRBV11-2 and J usage is TRBJ1-4; D uncertain. The germline V gene has CDR1 SGHAT and CDR2 FQNNGV. V was pared by 0 bases and J by 12 bases, with 8 bases between. There are 12 residues in the CDR3. The CDR3 region has the DNA TGTGCCAGCAGCTTAGATTACCGGGAACTGTTTTTT. This gives the protein CASSLDYRELFF.

The rearrangement links TRBV2 to TRBJ2-5; 9 bases align to TRBD2. This CDR3 comprises 15 residues. After removal of 4 bases from V and 5 bases from J, the junction contained 8 bases not matched to a gene. The germline V gene has CDR1 SNHLY and CDR2 FYNNEI. CDR3 in amino acids: CASSVLSGGGETQYF. The CDR3 nucleotides read TGTGCCAGCAGTGTCCTTAGCGGGGGTGGGGAGACCCAGTACTTC.

V is TRBV5-6 and J is TRBJ2-5; 10 bases align to TRBD1. V dropped 2 bases and J dropped 5; count of bases not matched to a gene: 6. CDR3 length equals 15 residues. The germline V gene has CDR1 SGHDT and CDR2 YYEEEE. The CDR3 DNA reads TGTGCCAGCAGCTTCGACAGGGGGCGAATGGAGACCCAGTACTTC. This codes for CASSFDRGRMETQYF.

The chain recombines TRBV5-1 with TRBJ2-1; 10 positions agree with TRBD2. The V gene's germline CDR1 is SGHRS and CDR2 YFSETQ. Losses at the gene ends were 0 bases for V and 9 bases for J; bases not matched to a gene: 9. This CDR3 comprises 16 residues. The CDR3 DNA follows: TGCGCCAGCAGCTTGGGTACTAGCGGGGATTTCGGTGAGCAGTTCTTC. This gives the protein CASSLGTSGDFGEQFF. The variable domain in full, with the rest retrieved from reference TRBV5-1 and TRBJ2-1, is KAGVTQTPRYLIKTRGQQVTLSCSPISGHRSVSWYQQTPGQGLQFLFEYFSETQRNKGNFPGRFSGRQFSNSRSEMNVSTLELGDSALYLCASSLGTSGDFGEQFFGPGTRLTVL.

The CDR3: CSVESQGNTEAFF. The CDR3 DNA reads TGCAGCGTTGAATCCCAGGGAAACACTGAAGCTTTCTTT. The gene calls are TRBV29-1 and TRBJ1-1, with D perhaps matching TRBD1 (5 bases). The V and J ends lost 2 bases and 2 bases respectively, with 9 bases between them. CDR1 is SQVTM and CDR2 is ANQGSEA in the germline V gene. The CDR3 spans 13 residues. Looking up the rest from reference TRBV29-1 and TRBJ1-1 gives the full variable domain: SAVISQKPSRDICQRGTSLTIQCQVDSQVTMMFWYRQQPGQSLTLIATANQGSEATYESGFVIDKFPISRPNLTFSTLTVSNMSPEDSSIYLCSVESQGNTEAFFGQGTRLTVV.

The V and J genes are TRBV30 and TRBJ2-7; TRBD2 might be the D (6 bases). This CDR3 has 14 residues. Trimming removed 5 bases at V and 6 bases at J, with 20 bases between. CDR1 and CDR2 from the germline V gene are GTSNPN and SVGIG (reference sequence). The CDR3 spells CAWAPGDSRPEQYF. The DNA of the CDR3 is TGTGCCTGGGCGCCGGGGGACTCCCGGCCCGAGCAGTACTTC. The full variable domain, rest sourced from reference TRBV30 and TRBJ2-7, is SQTIHQWPATLVQPVGSPLSLECTVEGTSNPNLYWYRQAAGRGLQLLFYSVGIGQISSEVPQNLSASRPQDRQFILSSKKLLLSDSGFYLCAWAPGDSRPEQYFGPGTRLTVT.

The chain has TRBV6-5 and TRBJ2-1, with TRBD1 matching 8 bases. V was clipped by 8 bases and J by 7 bases; unmatched bases: 4. The length of the CDR3 is 12 residues. Per the germline V gene, CDR1 is MNHEY and CDR2 is SVGAGI. CDR3 sequence (DNA): TGTGCCAGCCGACAGGGGTCGAATGAGCAGTTCTTC. Its translation is CASRQGSNEQFF.

The rearrangement uses TRBV5-8 and TRBJ1-5; D gene uncertain. V was shortened by 2 bases and J by 1 base, with 10 bases between the two germline ends. The length of the CDR3 is 15 residues. Germline CDR1 SGHTS, CDR2 YDEGEE. The CDR3 DNA sequence: TGTGCCAGCAGCTTATTGGGAGGGAGCAATCAGCCCCAGCATTTT. As protein: CASSLLGGSNQPQHF. Looking up the rest from reference TRBV5-8 and TRBJ1-5 gives the full variable domain: EAGVTQSPTHLIKTRGQQATLRCSPISGHTSVYWYQQALGLGLQFLLWYDEGEERNRGNFPPRFSGRQFPNYSSELNVNALELEDSALYLCASSLLGGSNQPQHFGDGTRLSIL.